This T cell receptor (beta chain) was observed in a study of blood T cell repertoires in COVID-19. Study-level background: Sites in the United States, Italy and Spain provided acute and convalescent COVID-19 samples.

Authors' processing steps: Reference gene primer amplification in the assay estimated nucleated cell counts. TCRdb keeps only in-frame clones here, not all; method: immunoSEQ multiplex PCR. Clonal size and the V and J genes are those of that table, whereas D and trimming came from the DNA. The sample includes about 280,000 clones, 88% of them seen just once. CDR1 and CDR2 (germline): SQVTM, ANQGSEA. V was pared by 0 bases and J by 1 base, with 12 bases between. This CDR3 spans 15 amino acids. The chain couples TRBV29-1 to TRBJ1-2; D unclear. This TCR came from a man between 18 and 29 years old with active or convalescent COVID-19. Sequencing input: peripheral blood. The CDR3 nucleotides read TGCAGCGTTGAAGATCTGGCATCTTATAACTATGGCTACACCTTC. It yields the protein CSVEDLASYNYGYTF.